This T cell receptor (beta chain) emerged from a study of cytotoxic CD8 clonotypes in ibrutinib-treated CLL. T cells were sequenced at a targeted depth of 1 in 200,000 to 1 in 1 million. The data were produced by immunoSEQ multiplex PCR, yet TCRdb's version contains in-frame clones alone and is incomplete. The sample includes approximately 120,000 clones, about 58% of them seen just once. Study-level results: Progressing patients had sampling times that differed from those of sustained-remission patients. On treatment, the uncommon public clonotypes contracted or remained stable. At ibrutinib response, clonality increased, and at progression it declined back toward baseline.

A note on this clone: Its antigen remains unidentified.

The germline gives CDR1 MRHNA, CDR2 SNTAGT. The CDR3 runs 13 residues. The germline V and J ends were trimmed by 5 bases and 5 bases, with 12 bases remaining between them. This sample comprised PBMCs, obtained after 24 months of ibrutinib treatment. This TCR derives from a human donor with chronic lymphocytic leukemia. The chain carries TRBV6-4 and TRBJ1-1; D call uncertain. The CDR3 bases are TGTGCCAGCAGTTCACGGAGAGGGACTGAAGCTTTCTTT. Translation gives CASSSRRGTEAFF.